One and the same sample provided the 4 T cell receptor beta chains below, sequenced in a study of beta chain features in type 1 diabetes. The antigens of these receptors remain unknown. The investigators reverse transcribed all of the isolated RNA, so they sequenced expressed TCRB transcripts. Sequencing used immunoSEQ multiplex PCR; TCRdb keeps in-frame clones, though not all of them. The sample includes tens of thousands of clones, about 64% seen only once; the top ten take approximately 0.3%. Whole-study results and caveats: Shorter TCRB CDR3s, moderately but significantly so, were found in Type 1 diabetes patients in all four CD4+ subsets.

The sample comprised stem cell memory CD4+ T cells from blood. The receptors stem from a young woman with type 1 diabetes.

The V call is TRBV2, the J call TRBJ2-1, with D possibly TRBD1 on 6 matching bases. This CDR3 is 13 amino acids long. The germline V gene has CDR1 SNHLY and CDR2 FYNNEI. V was clipped by 6 bases and J by 6 bases, with 12 bases between them. The CDR3 spells CASRGAAPNEQFF. CDR3 in DNA: TGTGCCAGCAGGGGGGCGGCCCCCAATGAGCAGTTCTTC.

The chain employs TRBV7-8 and TRBJ1-2, with 7 bases matching TRBD1. The length of the CDR3 is 13 residues. CDR1 is SGHVS and CDR2 is FQNEAQ in the germline V gene. The ends lost 5 bases at V and 4 bases at J; junction bases unmatched: 4. The CDR3 DNA follows: TGTGCCAGCAGCGAAAGGGACAGCTATGGCTACACCTTC. Residues: CASSERDSYGYTF.

The chain is built from TRBV19 and TRBJ2-5; TRBD2 is a possible D gene (5 bases). The CDR3 length is 12 residues. The germline V and J ends were trimmed by 6 bases and 2 bases, with 7 bases remaining between them. Germline assignment: CDR1 LNHDA and CDR2 SQIVND (reference sequence). The CDR3 DNA sequence: TGTGCCAGTAGACGGGATCAAGAGACCCAGTACTTC. Protein: CASRRDQETQYF.

The genes are TRBV19 and TRBJ1-1; a weak D match, TRBD1 (5 bases). Germline CDR1 and CDR2: LNHDA and SQIVND (reference sequence). The CDR3 has 14 residues. V was pared by 6 bases and J by 3 bases, with 14 bases between. The CDR3 loop reads CASSHPGLYTEAFF. In DNA form, the CDR3 reads TGTGCCAGTAGCCATCCAGGGCTCTACACTGAAGCTTTCTTT.